The 10 T cell receptor beta chains below all came from one sample that was sequenced in a study of blood T cells in healthy people across ages. A second about 7 to 11 cycle PCR used barcoded and J-beta primers. TCRdb processed the 5' RACE reads anew with MiXCR; each CDR3 protein has one entry. In the table there are a few hundred thousand distinct CDR3 sequences, 25% to 30% of which are singletons. The sequenced sample was blood. These receptors were collected from a woman between 65 and 79 years old in good health.

The chain recombines TRBV5-1 with TRBJ1-2; D unresolved. Germline-derived CDR1 and CDR2 are SGHRS and YFSETQ. Deletions cut 3 bases from V and 0 bases from J, with 18 bases between. This CDR3 is built from 17 residues. CDR3 amino acids: CASSYSAGSLANYGYTF. The CDR3 DNA sequence: TGCGCCAGCAGCTATTCAGCGGGGTCTTTAGCTAACTATGGCTACACCTTC.

The rearrangement uses TRBV6-5 and TRBJ2-5; TRBD2 matches 8 bases. CDR3 size: 14 residues. V dropped 6 bases and J dropped 4; count of bases not matched to a gene: 7. Germline V lookup: CDR1 MNHEY, CDR2 SVGAGI. The CDR3 sequence: CASRRGLAAETQYF. For the CDR3, the DNA is TGTGCCAGCAGGAGAGGACTAGCCGCAGAGACCCAGTACTTC.

This clonotype was seen many times. The chain combines TRBV6-2 or TRBV6-3 with TRBJ2-5; no reliable D call. Germline CDR1 reads MNHEY; CDR2 reads SVGEGT. Deletions cut 2 bases from V and 7 bases from J, with 14 bases between. This CDR3 comprises 14 residues. This CDR3 is CASSYRLDMRTQYF. DNA for the CDR3: TGTGCCAGCAGTTACAGGTTGGATATGAGGACCCAGTACTTC.

This clonotype was recorded a few times. The chain employs TRBV7-2 and TRBJ2-5, with TRBD1 as a possible D gene (5 bases). The germline V gene has CDR1 SGHTA and CDR2 FQGNSA. V lost 4 bases, J lost 7 bases, and 22 bases lay in between. The CDR3 has 16 residues. The CDR3 region has the DNA TGTGCCAGCAGCTCATACGGACAAAGTAGTGCGGCGACCCAGTACTTC. It codes for CASSSYGQSSAATQYF.

This chain connects TRBV18 to TRBJ1-6, with D possibly matching TRBD1 (6 bases). The CDR3 extends over 13 amino acids. V was trimmed by 3 bases and J by 12 bases, leaving 12 bases between them. The germline V gene encodes CDR1 KGHSH and CDR2 LQKENI. CDR3 sequence: CASSPDEGGPLHF. Written as DNA, the CDR3 is TGTGCCAGCTCACCGGACGAGGGGGGACCCCTCCACTTT.

This clonotype was seen once. This CDR3 is CASSLSGLNEQFF. CDR3 coding DNA: TGTGCCAGCAGTTTATCCGGGTTAAATGAGCAGTTCTTC. The V call is TRBV27, the J call TRBJ2-1; D gene unclear. The CDR3 runs 13 residues. CDR1 and CDR2 from the germline V gene are MNHEY and SMNVEV (reference sequence). V was cut by 0 bases and J by 7 bases, with 7 bases left in between.

This sequence joins TRBV6-1 and TRBJ1-3; D not resolved. CDR3 length: 18 residues. Trimming took off 0 bases at V and 4 bases at J, with 19 bases between the two ends. Germline CDR1 and CDR2: MNHNS and SASEGT. CDR3 bases: TGTGCCAGCAGTGAAGCGCTTGGTGGGAAGAGACCCGGAAACACCATATATTTT. Residues: CASSEALGGKRPGNTIYF.

There are many counts of this clonotype. The genes are TRBV7-3 and TRBJ1-2, with unresolved D. Germline V gene lookup returns CDR1 SGHTA and CDR2 FQGTGA. V was pared by 5 bases and J by 4 bases, with 11 bases between. The CDR3 has 13 amino acids. This chain's CDR3 is CASSPGEGYGYTF. CDR3 DNA: TGTGCCAGCAGCCCCGGGGAGGGCTATGGCTACACCTTC. The variable domain in full, with the rest retrieved from reference TRBV7-3 and TRBJ1-2, is GAGVSQTPSNKVTEKGKYVELRCDPISGHTALYWYRQSLGQGPEFLIYFQGTGAADDSGLPNDRFFAVRPEGSVSTLKIQRTERGDSAVYLCASSPGEGYGYTFGSGTRLTVV.

The sample holds a few counts of this clonotype. The rearrangement links TRBV18 to TRBJ2-2; perhaps D is TRBD1 or TRBD2 (6 bases each). Between the trimmed V and J ends, which lost 2 bases and 5 bases, there was a span of 9 bases. The CDR3 spans 14 residues. Germline CDR1 KGHSH, CDR2 LQKENI. CDR3 nucleotide sequence: TGTGCCAGCTCACCAACAGGGAGGACCGGGGAGCTGTTTTTT. Protein: CASSPTGRTGELFF.

This chain uses TRBV20-1 with TRBJ2-1; 9 bases are shared with TRBD2. The DNA end is a closer match to TRBJ2-5, so the J assignment may be wrong. CDR3 length: 16 residues. Looked up from germline, CDR1 is DFQATT and CDR2 is SNEGSKA (reference sequence). CDR3 region: CSAASLAGASQETQYF. The CDR3 coding sequence is TGCAGTGCTGCCTCTTTAGCGGGGGCGAGTCAAGAGACCCAGTACTTC.